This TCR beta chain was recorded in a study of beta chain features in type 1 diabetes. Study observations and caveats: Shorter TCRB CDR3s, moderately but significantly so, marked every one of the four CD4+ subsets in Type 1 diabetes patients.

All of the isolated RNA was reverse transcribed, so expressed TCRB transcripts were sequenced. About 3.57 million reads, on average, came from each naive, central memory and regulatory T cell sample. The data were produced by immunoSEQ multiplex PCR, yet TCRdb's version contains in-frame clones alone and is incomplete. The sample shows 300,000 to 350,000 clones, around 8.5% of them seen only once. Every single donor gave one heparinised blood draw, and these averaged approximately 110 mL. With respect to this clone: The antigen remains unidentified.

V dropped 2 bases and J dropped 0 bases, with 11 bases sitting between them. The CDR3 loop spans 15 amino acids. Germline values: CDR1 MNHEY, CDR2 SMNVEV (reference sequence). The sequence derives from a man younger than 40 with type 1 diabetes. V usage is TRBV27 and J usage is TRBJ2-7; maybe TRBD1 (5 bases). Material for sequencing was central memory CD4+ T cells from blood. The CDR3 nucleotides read TGTGCCAGCAGTTTAGGGGCGGCTAGCTCCTACGAGCAGTACTTC. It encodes CASSLGAASSYEQYF.